This T cell receptor (beta chain) was recovered during a study of blood T cell repertoires in COVID-19. Study in general: Donors in the United States, Italy and Spain gave samples during acute or convalescent COVID-19. Sources were T cells, B-cell-depleted T cells, or PBMCs; the material itself was cDNA or gDNA.

How the authors handled the data: For nucleated cells, counts were estimated from reference gene primer amplification. Clones were sequenced by immunoSEQ multiplex PCR, and TCRdb holds only the in-frame ones, with some missing. V and J calls and clone size are those listed in that table; D and trimming were worked out from the DNA. This table holds about 200,000 clones, roughly nine tenths found once. The Seattle patients, enrolled during active infection, were followed longitudinally. CDR3 length equals 15 residues. V was trimmed by 2 bases and J by 4 bases, leaving 12 bases between them. The germline gives CDR1 SGHAT, CDR2 FQNNGV.

The sequence was obtained from a woman aged 45-60 years with COVID-19, enrolled during active disease. What was sequenced was peripheral blood. J is TRBJ1-5 and V is TRBV11-2, with D perhaps TRBD1 (5 bases). This CDR3 reads CASSLNWGDNQPQHF. The CDR3 bases are TGTGCCAGCAGCTTAAATTGGGGGGATAATCAGCCCCAGCATTTT.